This TCR beta chain was recorded in a study of OX40 agonist ivuxolimab in advanced cancers. Across the study: Patients received ivuxolimab, an agonistic anti-OX40 (CD134) antibody. While on treatment, patients had intravenous ivuxolimab at 0.01 to 10 mg/kg every 2 weeks. Three patients responded partially, comprising one with hepatocellular carcinoma and two with cutaneous melanoma.

Generated by immunoSEQ multiplex PCR, the TCRdb table keeps only in-frame clones and is missing some. The sample holds roughly 130,000 clones, approximately 92% seen once. Germline V gives CDR1 SGHTA, CDR2 FQGNSA. Trimming shortened V by 5 bases and J by 0 bases, and 10 bases separated the two germline ends. This CDR3 spans 14 amino acids. The cohort excluded patients with autoimmune disease history or systemic immunosuppression. The TCR sequence derives from an adult with an advanced solid tumor such as melanoma, head and neck, liver or kidney cancer. This chain links TRBV7-2 with TRBJ1-1; no definite D call. The sample in question was CD4+ or CD8+ T cells sorted from blood, obtained in a trial of the OX40 agonist ivuxolimab. The CDR3 DNA follows: TGTGCCAGCAGCCGTAATCATGTGAACACTGAAGCTTTCTTT. Protein sequence: CASSRNHVNTEAFF.